The 24 T cell receptor beta chains below were found in one sample sequenced in a study of T-cell memory formation after mild COVID-19 (dated by TCRdb to the early 2020s). The library came from 5' RACE. The instrument given in TCRdb is Illumina NovaSeq 6000. Through fastp at Q25 and MiXCR, TCRdb rebuilt clones from the public reads, retaining in-frame beta chains. Rows are combined by CDR3 protein, so each entry shows the most common genes and DNA. A total of 30,000 to 35,000 distinct CDR3 sequences appear in this sample, 7% to 8% of them only once. Together, the top ten hold 29% of the sample. The sequenced material came from PBMCs or a T cell subset sorted from them (not recorded which). The receptor source for this set is a man between 18 and 35 years old who had mild COVID-19 (a few samples of this study predate the infection). The sample titles of this study are shuffled in the database, so cell type and time point are left out; the donor was told from shared clones.

V gene TRBV12-3 or TRBV12-4 combines with J gene TRBJ2-3; possibly TRBD1 or TRBD2 for D (5 bases each). There are 18 residues in the CDR3. V was trimmed by 6 bases and J by 0 bases, leaving 22 bases between them. The CDR3, as DNA: TGTGCCAGCAGCCAAAAAGAGTCCTGGGGGATTAGCACAGATACGCAGTATTTT. Amino acid sequence: CASSQKESWGISTDTQYF.

This clonotype came up many times. This chain joins TRBV4-2 and TRBJ2-3, with a tentative D call TRBD2 (5 bases). With 2 bases removed from V and 4 bases from J, the gap between germline ends came to 13 bases. Germline CDR1 reads LGHNA; CDR2 reads YNFKEQ. This CDR3 region has 15 residues. The CDR3 spells CASSQRLAFPDTQYF. CDR3 sequence (DNA): TGTGCCAGCAGCCAACGGCTAGCTTTCCCAGATACGCAGTATTTT.

This clonotype was found many times. The chain carries TRBV10-2 and TRBJ2-5; maybe TRBD2 (6 bases). This CDR3 has 17 residues. V dropped 3 bases and J dropped 5 bases, with 22 bases sitting between them. Germline V lookup: CDR1 WSHSY, CDR2 SAAADI. The CDR3 DNA reads as TGCGCCAGCAGTGAACTAGCCGGACCCGCGCGAAGGGAGACCCAGTACTTC. Protein sequence: CASSELAGPARRETQYF.

The table lists this clonotype with a few counts. The chain couples TRBV4-3 to TRBJ1-5; no definite D call. The germline V gene encodes CDR1 LGHNA and CDR2 YSLEER. This CDR3 contains 15 residues. Trimming stripped 1 base from V and 0 bases from J, with 7 bases between. The CDR3 DNA follows: TGCGCCAGCAGCCAAGGGCCTTATAGCAATCAGCCCCAGCATTTT. Protein sequence: CASSQGPYSNQPQHF.

This clonotype was seen repeatedly, ten times or more. The gene calls are TRBV27 and TRBJ1-2; D perhaps matches TRBD1 (5 bases). Germline CDR1 and CDR2: MNHEY and SMNVEV (reference sequence). V was cut by 0 bases and J by 4 bases, with 9 bases left in between. The CDR3 consists of 14 residues. CDR3 region: CASSLSGESYGYTF. The CDR3 DNA reads as TGTGCCAGCAGTTTATCGGGGGAAAGCTATGGCTACACCTTC.

This clonotype was seen many times. V usage is TRBV7-2 and J usage is TRBJ2-3, with 7 bases that match TRBD2. The CDR3 contains 14 residues. J was trimmed by 0 bases and V by 6 bases; bases with no gene match: 3. Germline V gene sequence: CDR1 SGHTA, CDR2 FQGNSA. The CDR3 DNA sequence: TGTGCCAGCAGAGGCGGGGGAAGCACAGATACGCAGTATTTT. Translated, it gives CASRGGGSTDTQYF.

This clonotype was counted between two and nine times. The chain combines TRBV20-1 with TRBJ2-7; TRBD2 agrees at 10 bases. Germline CDR1 reads DFQATT; CDR2 reads SNEGSKA (reference sequence). V shed 3 bases and J 2 bases; nucleotides not matched to a gene: 4. CDR3 size: 14 residues. For the CDR3, the DNA is TGCAGTGCTAGGGGACTAGCGAATACCTACGAGCAGTACTTC. Its protein is CSARGLANTYEQYF.

V gene TRBV30 combines with J gene TRBJ1-1, with TRBD1 as a possible D gene (6 bases). CDR1 is GTSNPN and CDR2 is SVGIG in the germline V gene (reference sequence). Trimming took off 0 bases at V and 0 bases at J, with 8 bases between the two ends. CDR3 length: 14 residues. The CDR3 coding sequence is TGTGCCTGGAGTGTACAGGGTCTGAACACTGAAGCTTTCTTT. This sequence encodes CAWSVQGLNTEAFF.

This clonotype was detected ten times or more. J is TRBJ2-3 and V is TRBV4-3; D may be TRBD1 or TRBD2 (7 bases each). CDR3 length: 17 residues. Deletions cut 1 base from V and 4 bases from J, with 18 bases between. Germline V gene sequence: CDR1 LGHNA, CDR2 YSLEER. CDR3 nucleotide sequence: TGCGCCAGCAGCCAAGGGGGAGGGGGCAGTATCGCAGATACGCAGTATTTT. Amino acid sequence: CASSQGGGGSIADTQYF.

The chain uses TRBV28 and TRBJ1-5, with 8 positions matching TRBD1. CDR1 MDHEN and CDR2 SYDVKM come from the germline V gene. The CDR3 runs 14 residues. Unmatched junction bases numbered 4, after V lost 2 bases and J lost 7 bases. The CDR3 region is CASSLPGGGQPQHF. CDR3 nucleotides: TGTGCCAGCAGTTTACCAGGGGGCGGCCAGCCCCAGCATTTT.

The sample holds many counts of this clonotype. V gene TRBV20-1 combines with J gene TRBJ2-5, with unresolved D. Trimming took 4 bases from V and 5 from J, leaving 8 bases between them. This CDR3 region has 11 residues. Per germline, CDR1 DFQATT and CDR2 SNEGSKA (reference sequence). CDR3 bases: TGCAGTGCTAACCGAGTGGAGACCCAGTACTTC. Amino acids: CSANRVETQYF.

The CDR3 nucleotides are TGTGCCAGCCTTCTCCGGGGACAGGGAGACACCGGGGAGCTGTTTTTT. Amino acids: CASLLRGQGDTGELFF. The chain joins TRBV19 to TRBJ2-2, with TRBD1 matching 9 bases. The V gene's germline CDR1 is LNHDA and CDR2 SQIVND (reference sequence). With V trimmed by 9 bases and J by 3 bases, 11 bases remained unmatched. The CDR3 has 16 amino acids.

In DNA, the CDR3 is TGTGCCAGCAGCCCTCCCGGGACCGGAGCCGGGGAGCTGTTTTTT. It is translated as CASSPPGTGAGELFF. V is TRBV9 and J is TRBJ2-2, with D tentatively TRBD1 or TRBD2 (5 bases each). Germline V CDR1 and CDR2: SGDLS, YYNGEE. CDR3 size: 15 residues. V shed 4 bases and J shed 6 bases, with 16 bases lying between them.

The sample holds many counts of this clonotype. The chain uses TRBV30 and TRBJ2-3; TRBD1 aligns across 8 bases. V shed 0 bases, J shed 4 bases, and the junction held 0 bases outside the gene matches. Germline V CDR1 and CDR2: GTSNPN, SVGIG (reference sequence). This CDR3 is built from 13 residues. DNA for the CDR3: TGTGCCTGGAGTGTACAGGGGGCAGATACGCAGTATTTT. It encodes CAWSVQGADTQYF.

Ten or more counts support this clonotype. J is TRBJ2-7 and V is TRBV6-2 or TRBV6-3, with D perhaps TRBD1 or TRBD2 (5 bases each). The CDR3 totals 13 residues. Germline CDR1 is MNHEY and CDR2 is SVGEGT. V lost 0 bases and J lost 4, with 7 bases in between. The chain's CDR3 is CASSYSGVYEQYV. For the CDR3, the DNA is TGTGCCAGCAGTTACTCGGGGGTGTACGAGCAGTACGTC.

This clonotype came up many times. This chain's CDR3 is CAIRGADMETQYF. The DNA for the CDR3 is TGTGCCATCAGGGGGGCCGATATGGAGACCCAGTACTTC. V gene TRBV10-3 combines with J gene TRBJ2-5; D may be TRBD1 (6 bases). Between the trimmed V and J ends, which lost 6 bases and 5 bases, there was a span of 13 bases. Germline values: CDR1 ENHRY, CDR2 SYGVKD. The CDR3 runs 13 residues.

This clonotype occurred a few times. This chain links TRBV28 with TRBJ2-4; 9 bases line up with TRBD2. The CDR3 is made up of 15 amino acids. J lost 4 bases, V lost 5 bases, and 6 bases had no gene match. Germline loops: CDR1 MDHEN, CDR2 SYDVKM. The CDR3 DNA follows: TGTGCCAGCAGTACGCTCGCGGGGGGGAAAAACATTCAGTACTTC. This gives the protein CASSTLAGGKNIQYF. The entire variable domain, with the rest obtained from reference TRBV28 and TRBJ2-4, is as follows: DVKVTQSSRYLVKRTGEKVFLECVQDMDHENMFWYRQDPGLGLRLIYFSYDVKMKEKGDIPEGYSVSREKKERFSLILESASTNQTSMYLCASSTLAGGKNIQYFGAGTRLSVL.

The chain recombines TRBV7-9 with TRBJ2-1, with D perhaps TRBD2 (5 bases). Between the trimmed V and J ends, which lost 4 bases and 7 bases, there was a span of 20 bases. Germline V lookup: CDR1 SEHNR, CDR2 FQNEAQ (reference sequence). CDR3 size: 16 residues. The CDR3 region is CASSSPGREGSNEQFF. In DNA form, the CDR3 reads TGTGCCAGCAGCTCCCCTGGACGGGAAGGAAGTAATGAGCAGTTCTTC.

This clonotype was observed a few times. The chain uses TRBV6-2 or TRBV6-3 and TRBJ1-2; TRBD1 agrees at 7 bases. In germline, CDR1 is MNHEY, CDR2 SVGEGT. V was clipped by 2 bases and J by 4 bases; unmatched bases: 13. The CDR3 totals 17 residues. For the CDR3, the DNA is TGTGCCAGCAGTTACCCAGATTACAGGGACAGCTTCTATGGCTACACCTTC. Its protein product is CASSYPDYRDSFYGYTF.

Many counts were recorded for this clonotype. This sequence joins TRBV7-3 and TRBJ2-5; a weak D match, TRBD1 (5 bases). The CDR3 runs 13 residues. The V and J ends lost 5 bases and 7 bases respectively, with 14 bases between them. CDR1 and CDR2 (germline): SGHTA, FQGTGA. CDR3 residues: CASSPGTGGTQYF. CDR3 sequence (DNA): TGTGCCAGCAGCCCAGGCACAGGCGGGACCCAGTACTTC.

This clonotype was counted only a few times. In DNA form, the CDR3 reads TGTGCCACCAGCAGAGGGTTTAACAGGAGGAACACTGAAGCTTTCTTT. Amino acid sequence: CATSRGFNRRNTEAFF. This sequence joins TRBV15 and TRBJ1-1; tentative D call: TRBD1 (5 bases). This CDR3 spans 16 amino acids. The V end was cut by 1 base, the J end by 1 base, with 13 bases between. The V gene's germline CDR1 is LNHNV and CDR2 YYDKDF (reference sequence).

This clonotype was recorded at least ten times. The rearrangement links TRBV4-3 to TRBJ2-1; 9 positions match TRBD2. Germline V gives CDR1 LGHNA, CDR2 YSLEER. The CDR3 totals 17 residues. V shed 0 bases and J 3 bases; nucleotides not matched to a gene: 6. The CDR3: CASSQDGRGGVYNEQFF. The CDR3 bases are TGCGCCAGCAGCCAAGATGGGCGGGGGGGCGTCTACAATGAGCAGTTCTTC.

This clonotype was seen ten or more times. The chain joins TRBV7-3 to TRBJ2-5; no definite D call. The CDR3 is 13 amino acids. V gave up 2 bases and J gave up 1 base, with 5 bases separating them. Germline loops: CDR1 SGHTA, CDR2 FQGTGA. CDR3 sequence (DNA): TGTGCCAGCAGCTTACCTGGCCAAGAGACCCAGTACTTC. Protein sequence: CASSLPGQETQYF.

The chain uses TRBV24-1 and TRBJ2-1, with 9 bases matching TRBD1. CDR3 length equals 16 residues. The V gene end was trimmed by 3 bases and the J gene end by 3 bases; junction bases not matched to a gene: 5. Germline values: CDR1 KGHDR, CDR2 SFDVKD. In nucleotides, the CDR3 is TGTGCCACCAGTGATACAACGGGACAGGGCTACAATGAGCAGTTCTTC. Protein: CATSDTTGQGYNEQFF.